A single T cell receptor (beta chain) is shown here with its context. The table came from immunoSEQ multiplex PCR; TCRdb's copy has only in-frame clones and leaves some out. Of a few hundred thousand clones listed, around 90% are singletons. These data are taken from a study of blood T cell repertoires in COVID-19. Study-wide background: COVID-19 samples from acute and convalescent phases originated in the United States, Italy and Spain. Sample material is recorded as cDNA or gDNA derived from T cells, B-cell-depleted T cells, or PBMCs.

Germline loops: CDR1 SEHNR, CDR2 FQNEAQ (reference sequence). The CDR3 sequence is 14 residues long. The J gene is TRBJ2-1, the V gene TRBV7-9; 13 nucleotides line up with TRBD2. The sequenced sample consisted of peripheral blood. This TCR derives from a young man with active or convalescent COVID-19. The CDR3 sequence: CTENPGLAGDEQFF. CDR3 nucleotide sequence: TGTACCGAAAACCCCGGACTAGCGGGAGATGAGCAGTTCTTC.